This T cell receptor (beta chain) was found in a study of cytomegalovirus exposure and HLA in healthy donors (dated 2017 in TCRdb). Background for the entire study: An earlier analysis of some 600 of the donors reported 276 Gb of sequence data and approximately 120 million unique TCR beta sequences obtained from about 170 million T cells. All discovery cohort repertoires had been generated on a single sequencing platform. Donor age, sex, ethnicity and CMV serostatus were compiled alongside the repertoire data. An early release that covered roughly 600 HLA-typed donors contained 250 to 350 gigabases of sequencing data and roughly 84 million unique TCR sequences. Rather than using new phenotypic data, the later analysis identified candidate immune exposures from TCR beta sequences and from how often those sequences occurred across donors. In an earlier analysis of roughly 540 of the donors, high-throughput TCR beta sequencing was used to judge whether each TCR beta V gene segment behaved as functional or pseudogenic. The study aimed to test whether signatures of past pathogen exposure could be identified by cataloging public T cell receptors. HLA typing included class I and class II loci at four-digit resolution. A later genetic analysis used genome-wide SNP genotypes for about 65% of the roughly 670 donors, treating that subset as a discovery cohort. A handful of DR-DQ haplotypes were handled as single units for association and clustering because linkage in the cohort was strong. To study patterns of TCR occurrence, a later analysis re-analyzed previously published TCR beta repertoires from around 670 donors and added high-resolution HLA genotyping. The study combined high-throughput TCR immunosequencing, statistical association of individual TCRs with disease status, and machine learning to predict cytomegalovirus infection status. The genetic ancestry cluster associated with self-reported Caucasian donors included 81% of the 300 to 450 genotyped donors. On average, 235,054 unique TCR beta nucleotide sequences were sequenced per donor among roughly 430 genotyped donors of the cohort, with roughly 20% of those sequences being non-productive. The study profiled the T cell repertoires of hundreds of subjects by immunosequencing and related them to cytomegalovirus serostatus. Typing coverage varied by locus: roughly 620-640 donors for A, B, C, DRB1 and DQB1; 500 to 550 for DQA1; about 590 for DPA1; more than 450 for DPB1. A separate validation cohort of some 130 different subjects was used in addition to the approximately 610-subject first cohort. The investigation overall reported the following: In a later genetic analysis, fewer N-insertions in productive TCRs were reported among donors in an Asian-associated ancestry cluster than the roughly 700-donor mean. The classifier was reported to diagnose cytomegalovirus status with high specificity and sensitivity in both the original and validation cohorts. Assigning TCR associations to individual alleles was difficult when HLA alleles, especially DR and DQ, strongly co-occurred. A further reported finding was that TCR beta sequences accurately predicted the HLA-A and HLA-B alleles for most subjects in the first cohort. The authors suggested that the approach could potentially be generalized to other disease states and immunological phenotypes. A later analysis associated about 18,000 TCR beta sequences with specific HLA alleles at a false discovery rate of 0.05. In this cohort, only TCR beta chains were sequenced, and detectable features were limited by the absence of alpha or paired-chain data. The earlier analysis of 587 of the donors excluded approximately 17 rarely observed V segments, including chromosome 9 orphons, because counts were too low. Linkage disequilibrium might explain the correlated functional status among segregating V segments, but an unknown experimental factor could not be ruled out. A few of the identified cytomegalovirus-associated TCR beta chains were confirmed in vitro to be specific for cytomegalovirus antigens. An association between a missense DCLRE1C variant and V-gene and J-gene trimming of TCR beta chains was found in a later genetic analysis and replicated in an independent cohort. Most TCR sequences were seen in very few donors, while some public TCRs were found in many individuals. The sequencing pipeline was judged likely to have produced a cluster of highly shared sequence variants as a technical artifact. Immune exposure information for the cohort was limited to CMV serostatus. In a later analysis, the rate of TCR association differed among HLA loci, with DRB1 alleles having the most associated TCRs and HLA-C alleles having the fewest. Because some donors lacked HLA typing at each locus, the association tests relied only on the typed subset. According to a later analysis, parvovirus B19, influenza, CMV and Epstein-Barr virus appeared linked to several top co-occurrence clusters. A later analysis found that HLA-associated TCR beta chains were more clonally expanded and had lower generation probabilities than equally common non-associated chains. The presence/absence analyses assumed that sequencing depth was roughly uniform across donors, and that assumption may not be true. According to a later analysis, most CMV-associated TCR beta chains appeared to be HLA-restricted, and the HLA associations seemed to be driven largely by CMV exposure. In the study, 150 to 200 TCR beta chains were listed as associated with cytomegalovirus. An earlier analysis of approximately 570 of the donors showed that most TCR beta V segments appeared in productive rearrangements either about 87% or about 30% of the time, which broadly matched IMGT annotations.

The library was generated by the immunoSEQ multiplex PCR assay. The multiplex PCR relied on a mix of 60 forward primers for TCR Vbeta segments and 13 reverse primers for TCR Jbeta segments. A multiplex PCR assay on genomic DNA amplified the CDR3 region of rearranged TCR beta genes. On the Illumina HiSeq System, the amplified TCR beta libraries were sequenced as 87-base-pair reads. As for the authors' bioinformatics: In a later analysis, tens of millions of unique TCR beta chains were counted across the 666 repertoires, and roughly 11 million of these chains were shared by at least two donors. Raw reads were error-corrected and collapsed into unique sequences by a nearest-neighbor algorithm in which closely related sequences were merged to remove PCR and sequencing errors. CDR3 sequences were aligned to IMGT reference sequences to assign V, D and J gene segments. Each retained sequence needed at least a six-nucleotide match to both a V gene segment and a J gene segment. Rearrangements were called productive when the CDR3 lacked stop codons and stayed in frame with V and J; all others were non-productive. CDR3 was defined by IMGT convention, running from the second conserved V-encoded cysteine to the conserved J-encoded phenylalanine. Sequences without an unambiguous match to a single V gene segment were excluded from the earlier analysis of over 500 of the donors. In an earlier analysis of some 590 of the donors, V segments were called functional above 56.7% productive rearrangements and were called segregating when the between-donor standard deviation exceeded 5%. A statistical classification framework was built to diagnose cytomegalovirus status from the catalog of TCR beta chain sequences. A later analysis assigned V and J genes by comparing TCR nucleotide sequences with IMGT/GENE-DB human TR gene sequences. A later analysis assigned CDR3 sequences and most-parsimonious VDJ recombination scenarios with the TCRdist pipeline. In a later analysis, every TCR beta chain was defined by the combination of its CDR3 amino acid sequence and its V-gene family, and reads without a unique V-gene family were dropped. A later analysis removed several hundred highly shared, low-generation-probability nucleotide sequences to deal with suspected cross-contamination and a sequencing artifact. In a later analysis, a clonal expansion index was calculated for each public chain from normalized within-repertoire ranks of inferred template counts. In a later analysis, generation probabilities were computed with a VDJ recombination model fitted to out-of-frame rearrangements, and the resulting probabilities were checked against IGoR. A later analysis scored TCR-TCR, TCR-HLA and TCR-CMV co-occurrence with hypergeometric tests, applying a repertoire-size bias correction to TCR pairs. A later analysis estimated false discovery rates by permuting HLA or CMV assignments 20 times. A later analysis grouped co-occurring TCRs with DBSCAN, adding TCRdist sequence similarity when clustering within HLA-allele-positive subsets. For co-occurrence clustering, repertoires with fewer than 30,000 or more than 120,000 public chains were excluded, along with roughly 5 repertoires with anomalous nucleotide sharing. What TCRdb holds here is the immuneACCESS table cut down to in-frame rearrangements. Part of the clones is not present; checked against another copy, under half of the missing clones reflect an unresolved V gene, and the others are unexplained. That table is the source of V, J and clone size, and D and trimming were worked out from the DNA. This sample gives 250,000 to 350,000 clones in total; 65% to 85% of them show up just once. The ten largest make up 2% to 2.5% of the sample.

In total, fewer than 750 healthy bone marrow donors made up the cohort. At the time of sampling, every cohort member was nominally healthy, though immune exposures that went unrecorded were likely present. The donor was CMV seronegative and was included in the group of 352 seronegative cohort members. Each donor provided a peripheral blood sample, and peripheral blood mononuclear cells were used for TCR beta sequencing. Genomic DNA extraction from the blood cell samples was performed with the Qiagen DNeasy Blood Extraction Kit. In this sample, this clone turned up a few times. Its antigen is not yet known. No much larger clone is present one base from it, and per-base qualities are unavailable. The sequence derives from a female donor in good health and CMV-seronegative. The material sequenced was PBMCs.

The CDR3: CASSREAGVINEQFF. The DNA sequence is as follows: TGTGCCAGCAGCCGCGAAGCGGGAGTGATAAATGAGCAGTTCTTC. In this chain, TRBV4-2 is recombined with TRBJ2-1; TRBD2 lines up with 8 middle nucleotides. Spanning cysteine to phenylalanine, the CDR3 consists of 15 amino acids. The DNA shown is the 45-base CDR3, in frame from base 1. After removal of 4 bases from V and 7 bases from J, the junction retains 9 bases not matched to a gene. CDR1 and CDR2, looked up from the germline V gene, are LGHNA and YNFKEQ.